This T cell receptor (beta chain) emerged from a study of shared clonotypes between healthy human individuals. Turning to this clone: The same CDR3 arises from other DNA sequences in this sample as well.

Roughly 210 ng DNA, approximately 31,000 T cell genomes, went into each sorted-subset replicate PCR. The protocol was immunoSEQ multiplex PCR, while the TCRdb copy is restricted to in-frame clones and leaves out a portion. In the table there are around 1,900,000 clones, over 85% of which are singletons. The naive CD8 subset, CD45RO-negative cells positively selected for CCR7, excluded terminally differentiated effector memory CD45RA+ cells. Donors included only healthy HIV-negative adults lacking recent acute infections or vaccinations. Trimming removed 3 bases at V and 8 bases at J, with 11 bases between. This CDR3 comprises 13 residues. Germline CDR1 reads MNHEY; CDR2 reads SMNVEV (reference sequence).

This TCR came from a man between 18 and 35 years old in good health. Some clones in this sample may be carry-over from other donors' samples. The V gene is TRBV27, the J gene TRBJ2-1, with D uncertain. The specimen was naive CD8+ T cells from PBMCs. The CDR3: CASSFGLSYEQFF. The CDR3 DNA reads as TGTGCCAGCAGTTTTGGCCTAAGCTATGAGCAGTTCTTC.